The rows below give T cell receptor beta chains drawn from one sample of a study of T cells after yellow fever vaccination. Each CDR3 protein is one row after TCRdb ran MiXCR on the 5' RACE reads. The top ten hold about 3% of the sample, which has about 340,000 distinct CDR3 sequences, roughly an eighth seen once. Material: CD4+ T cells sorted from PBMCs, obtained 15 days after the yellow fever booster vaccination. The receptors were sampled from a man aged 18 to 30 who received the YFV17D yellow fever vaccine. Each CDR3 is given without its conserved first and last residue.

TRBV20-1	TRBJ2-2	SATNRASNTGELF
TRBV20-1	TRBJ2-5	SAAGSQETQY
TRBV18	TRBJ2-7	ASSPGLQGRHEQY
TRBV18	TRBJ2-5	ASSDPGLGETQY
TRBV29-1	TRBJ1-2	SVPEANYGYT
TRBV10-1	TRBJ2-3	ASSESSSGHTDTQY
TRBV6-5	TRBJ2-7	AKTGSSYEQY
TRBV2	TRBJ2-3	ASRLGGDTQY
TRBV4-3	TRBJ1-2	ASSQTGTGGYGYT
TRBV18	TRBJ2-1	ASSPTGPYNEQF
TRBV29-1	TRBJ2-3	SVERGAVDTQY
TRBV24-1	TRBJ2-1	ATSDSGLGGVNTNEQF
TRBV5-6	TRBJ1-2	ASSLPGFVYGYT
TRBV4-3	TRBJ1-6	ASSQAPTGPRSPLH
TRBV18	TRBJ1-6	ASSSVEPPGSPLH
TRBV5-4	TRBJ2-5	ASSKRDSKETQY
TRBV6-5	TRBJ2-1	ASSYSYSGTSDNEQF
TRBV21-1	TRBJ2-1	ASGRSVGYEQF
TRBV29-1	TRBJ2-1	SVALAGGRSYNEQF
TRBV5-1	TRBJ1-1	ASSLEGNSQNTEAF
TRBV20-1	TRBJ1-1	SARDRTARTEAF
TRBV6-2/TRBV6-3	TRBJ1-1	ASIPPGNTEAF
TRBV12-3/TRBV12-4	TRBJ2-7	ASSSYGTDYEQY
TRBV5-1	TRBJ1-4	ASRGQVEEKLF
TRBV20-1	TRBJ2-5	SGSGEQETQY
TRBV18	TRBJ1-4	ASSPSLREEKLF
TRBV5-1	TRBJ1-1	ASSPLGQNTEAF
TRBV9	TRBJ1-4	ASSAQTNEKLF
TRBV29-1	TRBJ2-1	SGTSGSSYNEQF
TRBV7-2	TRBJ2-1	ASSLAWHEQF
TRBV6-5	TRBJ2-1	ASSYLTSGGVEQF
TRBV2	TRBJ1-5	ARGGLGRDQPQH